The clone carrying this T cell receptor beta chain has just a few counts. Libraries were prepared by immunoSEQ multiplex PCR; TCRdb keeps only in-frame clonotypes and omits some of them. The table lists roughly 100,000 clones, 75% to 90% of them singletons. These data originate in a study of radiotherapy plus CTLA-4 blockade in lung cancer. V shed 11 bases, J shed 7 bases, and the junction held 14 bases outside the gene matches. This CDR3 has 14 residues. Germline V gene data show CDR1 as MNHEY and CDR2 as SMNVEV (reference sequence). The TCR originated in a human donor with non-small cell lung cancer who had a partial response to radiotherapy plus ipilimumab. The chain joins TRBV27 to TRBJ2-7; 10 bases are shared with TRBD2. The sequenced sample was peripheral blood, obtained from a patient treated with radiotherapy plus ipilimumab. The CDR3 bases are TGTGCCTCAAAGCCGGGACTAGCGTGGCCGGAGCAGTACTTC. It codes for CASKPGLAWPEQYF.